This T cell receptor beta chain was obtained from a study of technical replicates of blood from a handful of donors. Germline CDR1 SGHRS, CDR2 YFSETQ. CDR3 length: 17 residues. Trimming shortened V by 6 bases and J by 3 bases, and 19 bases separated the two germline ends. The data were produced by immunoSEQ multiplex PCR, yet TCRdb's version contains in-frame clones alone and is incomplete. The data hold 55,000 to 75,000 clones, with over 85% observed a single time. This clone was seen once. Material: PBMCs. The chain carries TRBV5-1 and TRBJ2-6; D perhaps matches TRBD1 (6 bases). The clonotype comes from a human donor in good health. Some clones in this sample may be carry-over from other donors' samples. CDR3 sequence: CASNRDRPFGGANVLTF. The CDR3 DNA reads as TGCGCCAGCAACCGCGACAGGCCCTTCGGTGGGGCCAACGTCCTGACTTTC.